This TCR beta chain was found in a study of CD8+CD57+ T cells in acquired aplastic anemia listed by TCRdb under 2018. Regarding the study in general: On average, sorted CD4+ and CD8+ cells yielded approximately 3 ug of extracted DNA, with a range of roughly 0.17 to 27.4 ug. CD8+CD57+ expansion was defined as frequency above the mean frequency observed in healthy subjects.

The patients picked for sequencing were ones in whom flow cytometry had shown an expansion of CD8+CD57+ cells. Severe acquired aplastic anemia was diagnosed in all patients according to International Study of Aplastic Anemia and Agranulocytosis and Camitta criteria. At the time blood was sampled, none of the patients had received any therapy. In the study, sorted CD4+ and CD8+ blood T cells from patients with severe aplastic anemia and from healthy subjects underwent deep sequencing of TCR repertoires. Patients were enrolled in the USA under clinicaltrials.gov protocols 00001620, 01623167, 00001397, 00071045, 00081523 and 00961064. Ficoll-Paque density gradient centrifugation was used to isolate peripheral blood mononuclear cells. Before DNA was extracted, CD4+ and CD8+ T cells were sorted using either FACS or magnetic beads. TCR beta VDJ combination and CDR3 sequence profiling used genomic DNA as the template. TCR repertoire sequencing was run on an Illumina HiSeq 2000. The published analysis was carried out like this. Repertoire assessment relied on Simpson's diversity index, CDR3 size and DJ length profiles, and TRBV/TRBJ rearrangement plots. The most abundant DNA sequence in the deep sequencing data was taken as the immunodominant clone. CDR3 amino acid sequences were checked for sharing across subjects and were also compared against the VDJdb database and published repertoires. The public reads were reanalyzed by TCRdb: fastp trimming at Q25, MiXCR alignment, in-frame beta chains only. Entries are consolidated by CDR3 protein sequence, retaining the most common genes and DNA. The V and J calls were determined by TCRdb, not by the authors. The sample records some 140,000 distinct CDR3 sequences, less than 60% of which are singletons. The ten largest clones take up about 12% of the sample.

V ends up 6 bases short and J 5 bases short, with an unmatched junction base count of 9. Reading the germline V gene (reference sequence) gives CDR1 DFQATT and CDR2 SNEGSKA. Reading from cysteine to phenylalanine, the CDR3 counts 14 amino acids. The read is trimmed to its CDR3 DNA, 42 bases read in frame from base 1. What the work shows at the level of the full study, not this receptor alone: Around 27 CD8+ CDR3 sequences were found in both patients and controls but appeared to be highly expressed in patients and within the immunodominant clones of the patients. No significant difference in CD8+ Simpson's diversity was found between patients and healthy controls (P=0.060).

Comment on this clonotype: Its target antigen remains unknown. Base qualities are missing; no much larger clone stands one base away.

The V gene is TRBV20-1 and the J gene is TRBJ2-5; 10 middle bases align to TRBD1. The clonotype comes from a human donor with aplastic anemia. The sequenced sample was sorted CD4+, CD8+, or CD8+CD57+ T cells (not recorded which) from PBMCs. CDR3 protein: CSARRGQGGETQYF. The DNA sequence is as follows: TGCAGTGCCCGACGCGGACAGGGGGGCGAGACCCAGTACTTC.